This TCR beta chain was identified during a study of blood T cell repertoires in COVID-19. This CDR3 contains 15 residues. From germline, CDR1 is SNHLY and CDR2 FYNNEI. Trimming stripped 2 bases from V and 6 bases from J, with 14 bases between. Those who participated ranged in age from about 18 to 89 years and resided in approximately 26 US areas. Cohorts were assigned according to the clinical history that participants reported. The protocol was immunoSEQ multiplex PCR, while the TCRdb copy is restricted to in-frame clones and leaves out a portion. The sample has about 270,000 clones, 70% to 90% seen once.

This TCR was recovered from a woman in her twenties or thirties who had recovered from COVID-19. This chain connects TRBV2 to TRBJ1-5; unclear D gene. Sequenced input: PBMCs or T cells enriched from blood (not recorded which). CDR3 nucleotides: TGTGCCAGCAGTGAACCCCGGAGGGAAGGTCAGCCCCAGCATTTT. This codes for CASSEPRREGQPQHF.